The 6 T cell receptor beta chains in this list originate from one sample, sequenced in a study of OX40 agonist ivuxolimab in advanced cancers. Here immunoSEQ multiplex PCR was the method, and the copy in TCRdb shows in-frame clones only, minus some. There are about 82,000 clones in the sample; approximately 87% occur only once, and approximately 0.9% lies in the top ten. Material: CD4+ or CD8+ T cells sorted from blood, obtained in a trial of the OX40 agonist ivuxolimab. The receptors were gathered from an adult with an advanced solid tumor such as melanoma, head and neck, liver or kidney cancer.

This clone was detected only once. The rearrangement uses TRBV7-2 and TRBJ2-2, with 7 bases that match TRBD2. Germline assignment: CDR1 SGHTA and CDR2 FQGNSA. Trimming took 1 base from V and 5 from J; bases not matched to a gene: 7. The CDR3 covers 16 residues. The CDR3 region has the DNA TGTGCCAGCAGCTTAGGTAGAGGGACTACTACCGGGGAGCTGTTTTTT. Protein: CASSLGRGTTTGELFF.

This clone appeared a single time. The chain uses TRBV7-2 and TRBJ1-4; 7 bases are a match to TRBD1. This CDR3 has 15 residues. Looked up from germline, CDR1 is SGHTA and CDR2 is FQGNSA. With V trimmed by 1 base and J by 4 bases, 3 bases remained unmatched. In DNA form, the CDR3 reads TGTGCCAGCAGCTTAGTGACAGGGCTTAATGAAAAACTGTTTTTT. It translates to CASSLVTGLNEKLFF.

The CDR3 spells CASSPKVSGQTTNYGYTF. CDR3 bases: TGTGCCAGCTCACCAAAGGTATCCGGGCAGACCACTAACTATGGCTACACCTTC. This chain links TRBV18 with TRBJ1-2; D remains ambiguous. Germline CDR1 and CDR2: KGHSH and LQKENI. Trimming took off 2 bases at V and 0 bases at J, with 19 bases between the two ends. This CDR3 region has 18 residues.

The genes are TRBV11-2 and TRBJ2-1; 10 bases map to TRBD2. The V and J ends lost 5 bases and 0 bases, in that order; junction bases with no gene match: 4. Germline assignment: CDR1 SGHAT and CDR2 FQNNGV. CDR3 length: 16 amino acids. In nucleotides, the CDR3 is TGTGCCAGCAGCGTGAGCGGGGGGGGCTCCTACAATGAGCAGTTCTTC. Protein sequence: CASSVSGGGSYNEQFF. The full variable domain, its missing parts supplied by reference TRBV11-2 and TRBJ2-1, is EAGVAQSPRYKIIEKRQSVAFWCNPISGHATLYWYQQILGQGPKLLIQFQNNGVVDDSQLPKDRFSAERLKGVDSTLKIQPAKLEDSAVYLCASSVSGGGSYNEQFFGPGTRLTVL.

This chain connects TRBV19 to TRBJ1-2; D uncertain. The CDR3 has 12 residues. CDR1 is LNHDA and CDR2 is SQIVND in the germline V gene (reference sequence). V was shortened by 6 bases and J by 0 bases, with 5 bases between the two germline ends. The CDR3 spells CASRYSNYGYTF. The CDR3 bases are TGTGCCAGTAGGTATTCTAACTATGGCTACACCTTC.

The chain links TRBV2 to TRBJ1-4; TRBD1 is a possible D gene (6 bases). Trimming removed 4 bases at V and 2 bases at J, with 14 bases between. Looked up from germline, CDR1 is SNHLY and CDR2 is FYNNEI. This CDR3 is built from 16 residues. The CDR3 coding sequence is TGTGCCAGCAGTGTTAGAGGGGGGAGGACTAATGAAAAACTGTTTTTT. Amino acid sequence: CASSVRGGRTNEKLFF.